This T cell receptor beta chain derives from a study of cytotoxic CD8 clonotypes in ibrutinib-treated CLL. Background on the study: Across the patients, approximately 12 were relapsed/refractory, around 16 treatment-naive and 17 to 18 IGHV unmutated. Study results and caveats: Baseline values of clonality outstripped age-matched healthy donors and followed circulating CD8+ T-cell counts. At progression, clonality fell back toward baseline after rising at ibrutinib response.

The CDR3 is 15 residues long. V lost 4 bases, J lost 7 bases, and 19 bases lay in between. CDR1 and CDR2 (germline): SGHDN, FVKESK. About this clone: Its antigen is unknown.

The table came from immunoSEQ multiplex PCR; TCRdb's copy has only in-frame clones and leaves some out. The sample lists roughly 220,000 clones; over 65% were seen once. This sequence was found in a human donor with chronic lymphocytic leukemia. This chain uses TRBV14 with TRBJ2-5, with D perhaps TRBD2 (5 bases). The sample was PBMCs, taken after 12 months of ibrutinib treatment. CDR3 sequence (DNA): TGTGCCAGCAGCCTGCCGGGGTCGCAAGTTAGGACCCAGTACTTC. Translating it yields CASSLPGSQVRTQYF.